This TCR beta chain was identified during a study of T cells in Graves' hyperthyroidism and ophthalmopathy. The CDR3 is 15 residues long. Per the germline V gene, CDR1 is MGHRA and CDR2 is YSYEKL. V shed 2 bases, J shed 2 bases, and the junction held 1 base outside the gene matches. Amplification targeted TCR beta CDR3 regions from RNA transcripts. The HTBI primer set was used in a first-round RT-PCR of the TCR CDR3. Using its own MiXCR run on the multiplex PCR reads, TCRdb lists one record per CDR3 protein. The table shows 500,000 to 600,000 distinct CDR3 sequences, with about 45% occurring only once.

This sequence originates from an adult woman with Graves' disease, either hyperthyroidism or ophthalmopathy (not recorded which). Sequencing was done on a sample of peripheral blood or thyroid tissue (not recorded which). The V call is TRBV4-1, the J call TRBJ1-3; TRBD1 matches 9 bases. This CDR3 reads CASSQTGGPGNTIYF. CDR3 nucleotides: TGCGCCAGCAGCCAAACAGGGGGCCCTGGAAACACCATATATTTT.